The clone carrying this T cell receptor beta chain was detected a few times. The target antigen is unknown. It was with a sample-barcoded 5' primer and a J-beta primer mix that a second PCR of roughly 7 to 12 cycles was run. From the 5' RACE reads, TCRdb called clonotypes with MiXCR, one entry per CDR3 protein. The data contain 540,000 or so distinct CDR3 sequences, around half of them seen just once; the ten biggest clones take up about 22%. The entry originates in a study of blood T cells in healthy people across ages. Looking at the study overall: The template switching approach captured approximately one barcoded beta molecule for every two T cells.

The CDR3 consists of 16 residues. Germline assignment: CDR1 LGHNA and CDR2 YSLEER. V lost 1 base and J lost 0, with 11 bases in between. Study-wide results and limits: Long-lived donors exceeded aged donors in naive CD4+ cells and diversity.

The sequencing input was blood. The chain links TRBV4-3 to TRBJ2-3, with a possible D match to TRBD2 (5 bases). This clonotype was sampled from an elderly man in good health. The CDR3 loop is CASSQVRGSSTDTQYF. CDR3 nucleotides: TGCGCCAGCAGCCAAGTTCGCGGGTCTAGCACAGATACGCAGTATTTT.